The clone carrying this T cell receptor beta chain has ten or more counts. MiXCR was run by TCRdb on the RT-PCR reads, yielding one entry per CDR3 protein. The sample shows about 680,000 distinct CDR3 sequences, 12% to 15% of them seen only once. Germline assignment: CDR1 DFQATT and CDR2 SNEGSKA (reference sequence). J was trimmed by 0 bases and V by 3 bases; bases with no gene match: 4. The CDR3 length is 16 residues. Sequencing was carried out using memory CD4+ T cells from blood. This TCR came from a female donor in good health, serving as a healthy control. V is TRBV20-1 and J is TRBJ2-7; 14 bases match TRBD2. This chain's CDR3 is CSARTSGRASSYEQYF. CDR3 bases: TGCAGTGCTAGGACTAGCGGGAGGGCTAGCTCCTACGAGCAGTACTTC.